The present entry profiles one TCR beta chain with its context. Its antigen is undetermined. The germline V gene encodes CDR1 SGHRS and CDR2 YFSETQ. The CDR3 has 15 residues. With 2 bases removed from V and 0 bases from J, the gap between germline ends came to 11 bases. The protocol was immunoSEQ multiplex PCR, while the TCRdb copy is restricted to in-frame clones and leaves out a portion. Among approximately 60,000 clones, about 83% were seen once, and the ten largest hold more than 8%. The sample comes from a study of OX40 agonist ivuxolimab in advanced cancers. For the study at large: Patients received the agonistic anti-OX40 (CD134) antibody ivuxolimab. Overall study results and limits: More expanded clones were found, on average, in CD8+ than in CD4+ T cells. Part of the nonresponder group also had normalized T-cell clonal expansion that was low.

This chain joins TRBV5-1 and TRBJ2-5, with D perhaps matching TRBD2 (7 bases). The sample in question was CD4+ or CD8+ T cells sorted from blood, obtained in a trial of the OX40 agonist ivuxolimab. The receptor was isolated from an adult with an advanced solid tumor such as melanoma, head and neck, liver or kidney cancer. The CDR3 DNA is TGCGCCAGCAGCTTACAGGGAGGGTACCAAGAGACCCAGTACTTC. It encodes CASSLQGGYQETQYF.